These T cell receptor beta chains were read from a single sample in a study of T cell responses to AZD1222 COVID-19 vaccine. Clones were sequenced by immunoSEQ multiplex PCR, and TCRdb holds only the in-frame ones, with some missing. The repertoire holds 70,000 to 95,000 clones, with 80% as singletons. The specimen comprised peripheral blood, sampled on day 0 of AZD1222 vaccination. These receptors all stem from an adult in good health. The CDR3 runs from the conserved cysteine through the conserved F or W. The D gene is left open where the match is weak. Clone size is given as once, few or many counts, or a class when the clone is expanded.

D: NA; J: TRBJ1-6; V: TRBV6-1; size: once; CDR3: CASSDQGGNSPLHF; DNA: TGTGCCAGCAGTGACCAGGGAGGGAATTCACCCCTCCACTTT